Here is one TCR beta chain with its context. The antigen remains unidentified. The junction and the germline gene differ at one end; a read error may be behind it. This record belongs to a study of T cells in Graves' hyperthyroidism and ophthalmopathy. The authors deemed Graves' hyperthyroidism stable absent ophthalmopathy progression within 18 months. CDR3 length equals 15 residues. Germline lookup yields CDR1 MNHNS and CDR2 SASEGT. Amplified TCR beta CDR3 regions came from RNA transcripts. Initially, a first-round RT-PCR of the TCR CDR3 employed the HTBI primer set. TCRdb reprocessed the multiplex PCR reads with MiXCR, giving one entry per CDR3 protein. The sample contains around 350,000 distinct CDR3 sequences, 20% to 25% of which appear only once. Study-level findings and limits: Most thyroid clonotypes expanded above 0.001 were also detected in blood. Before onset, by a median of approximately 6.2 months, the model predicted ophthalmopathy. Ophthalmopathy was told apart from stable hyperthyroidism by a 13 V-J model.

This TCR derives from a man aged 45-65 years with Graves' hyperthyroidism. The specimen sequenced was blood. V is TRBV6-1 and J is TRBJ2-1; TRBD1 might be the D (6 bases). The CDR3 spells CVSRTGTYAYNAQFF. CDR3 bases: TGTGTCAGCAGAACCGGGACATATGCCTACAATGCGCAGTTCTTC.